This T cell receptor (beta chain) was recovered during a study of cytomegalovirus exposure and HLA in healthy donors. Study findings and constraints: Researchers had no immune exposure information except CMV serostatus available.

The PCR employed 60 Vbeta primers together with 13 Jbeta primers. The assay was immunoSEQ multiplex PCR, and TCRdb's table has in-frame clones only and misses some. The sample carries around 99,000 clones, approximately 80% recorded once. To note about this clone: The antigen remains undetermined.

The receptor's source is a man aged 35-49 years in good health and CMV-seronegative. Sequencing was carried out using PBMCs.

The CDR3 DNA sequence: TGTGCCAGCAGTTCCCTCTCTAATTCACCCCTCCACTTT. Translation: CASSSLSNSPLHF. V usage is TRBV6-5 and J usage is TRBJ1-6; no clear D. V lost 4 bases and J 6 bases, leaving 7 bases between the germline ends. Germline V gene lookup returns CDR1 MNHEY and CDR2 SVGAGI. This CDR3 spans 13 amino acids.